What follows describes a single T cell receptor beta chain. Its specificity is not known. Sample treatment: 15 to 20 received Ad26.COV2.S at low or high dose, single or two shots; five or six received placebo; per-sample allocation not given. Sampling occurred on day 63 after the first vaccine or placebo injection. An 18-55-year-old adult in Boston served as donor. This vaccine is an Ad26 vector that expresses the Wuhan-strain SARS-CoV-2 spike. This sample was included in a study of Ad26.COV2.S vaccination and SARS-CoV-2 variants. CDR1 is SQVTM and CDR2 is ANQGSEA in the germline V gene. The CDR3 totals 13 residues. The J segment lost 5 bases and the V segment lost 6 bases, leaving 7 bases of the junction unmatched. Overall study findings and caveats: Individuals receiving vaccine had higher spike-specific TCR breadth than placebo recipients did. Reportedly, after vaccination the spike-specific CD8+ and CD4+ T cell responses displayed substantial breadth.

The assay was immunoSEQ multiplex PCR, and TCRdb's table has in-frame clones only and misses some. The data hold under 550,000 clones, with about 93% observed a single time. The TCR comes from a person aged 18 to 59 who received the Ad26.COV2.S COVID-19 vaccine or a placebo. The chain links TRBV29-1 to TRBJ2-3; 8 positions match TRBD2. The material was peripheral blood, obtained in a trial of Ad26.COV2.S vaccine versus placebo. The CDR3 nucleotides are TGCAGCGTCAAGGGACTAGGAGAAGATACGCAGTATTTT. Its translation is CSVKGLGEDTQYF.